Presented here are 6 T cell receptor beta chains from one specimen sequenced in a study of regulatory T cells in long-lasting Graves disease. CDR3-region Arm-PCR and iRepertoire HTBI primers produced the TCR beta libraries. Via MiXCR, TCRdb re-called the multiplex PCR reads, giving one row per CDR3 protein. The sample shows about 400,000 distinct CDR3 sequences, roughly 15% of them seen only once. Time point specified: newly diagnosed GD, antithyroid drugs for less than 3 months. Construction of the TCR library relied on RNA isolated from PBMCs. The specimen comprised peripheral blood mononuclear cells (PBMCs), sampled at new diagnosis, from a patient treated with antithyroid drugs. The receptors here all came from a female donor with Graves disease.

This clonotype was observed many times. V usage is TRBV4-3 and J usage is TRBJ1-1; the D is unclear. CDR1 and CDR2 (germline): LGHNA, YSLEER. The CDR3 consists of 15 residues. The V gene lost 0 bases and the J gene lost 0 bases, with 8 bases spanning the gap. Written as DNA, the CDR3 is TGCGCCAGCAGCCAAGATGGGAGGGTGAACACTGAAGCTTTCTTT. It translates to CASSQDGRVNTEAFF.

The rearrangement joins TRBV2 to TRBJ2-3; TRBD2 might be the D (6 bases). V shed 5 bases and J shed 1 base, with 13 bases lying between them. CDR1 and CDR2 from the germline V gene are SNHLY and FYNNEI. This CDR3 comprises 15 residues. CDR3 sequence: CASSRTGERTDTQYF. The CDR3, as DNA: TGTGCCAGCAGTCGAACGGGGGAACGCACAGATACGCAGTATTTT. The full variable domain, its missing parts supplied by reference TRBV2 and TRBJ2-3, is EPEVTQTPSHQVTQMGQEVILRCVPISNHLYFYWYRQILGQKVEFLVSFYNNEISEKSEIFDDQFSVERPDGSNFTLKIRSTKLEDSAMYFCASSRTGERTDTQYFGPGTRLTVL.

The J gene is TRBJ2-7, the V gene TRBV7-9; D call uncertain. Germline values: CDR1 SEHNR, CDR2 FQNEAQ (reference sequence). Trimming stripped 5 bases from V and 4 bases from J, with 15 bases between. CDR3 size: 14 residues. CDR3 loop: CASSRHRHPYEQYF. In DNA form, the CDR3 reads TGTGCCAGCAGCCGACATAGACACCCTTACGAGCAGTACTTC.

For this clonotype: A much larger clone is a single base away; this may be a read error. This sequence joins TRBV29-1 and TRBJ2-3; D is ambiguous. The CDR3 covers 13 residues. Germline CDR1 SQVTM, CDR2 ANQGSEA. CDR3 protein: CSSSTLTTDAQYF. The CDR3 DNA reads TGCAGCTCATCGACATTAACAACAGATGCGCAGTATTTT.

This clonotype was observed a few times. This sequence joins TRBV12-3 or TRBV12-4 and TRBJ2-1; possible D gene TRBD1, 5 bases. Trimming removed 8 bases from V and 6 bases from J, with 11 bases in between. The CDR3 has 12 amino acids. The CDR3 sequence: CASSVGVNEQFF. The CDR3 bases are TGTGCCAGCTCTGTAGGGGTCAATGAGCAGTTCTTC.

This clonotype was picked up many times. The chain has TRBV12-3 or TRBV12-4 and TRBJ1-5; D possibly corresponds to TRBD1 (5 bases). The V end lost 7 bases, the J end lost 7 bases, and 17 bases lay between the germline ends. CDR3 length: 14 amino acids. The CDR3 DNA reads TGTGCCAGCACCTCCTGGGGACTTGGGCAGCCCCAGCATTTT. This gives the protein CASTSWGLGQPQHF.